This is a list of T cell receptor beta chains from one sample in a study of T cell repertoires in cytomegalovirus infection. These receptors' targets are unknown. TCRdb itself ran the reads through MiXCR, one entry per CDR3 protein. This table holds approximately 390,000 distinct CDR3 sequences, roughly 36% found once. Sequenced material: cultured PBMCs, taken from culture after CMV antigen stimulation. The receptors shown here come from a human donor in good health (CMV status not recorded). Some clones in this sample may be carry-over from other donors' samples. The CDR3 runs from the conserved cysteine through the conserved F or W. D genes are given only for firm matches. Clone sizes are given selectively: once, few, many, or a class where the clone is expanded.

J gene | V gene | clone size | D gene | CDR3 protein | CDR3 DNA
TRBJ1-2 | TRBV7-4 | once | - | CASSDNRDGGLYGYTF | TGTGCCAGCAGCGACAACCGGGACGGTGGACTCTATGGCTACACCTTC
TRBJ2-4 | TRBV6-6 | - | TRBD1 | CASTQTGFSNNIQYF | TGTGCCAGCACCCAGACAGGGTTTTCGAATAACATTCAGTACTTC
TRBJ1-2 | TRBV28 | - | - | CASSLVEGYYGYTF | TGTGCCAGCAGTCTTGTTGAGGGTTACTATGGCTACACCTTC
TRBJ2-6 | TRBV4-3 | few | TRBD2 | CASSQAGTSGRANSGANVLTF | TGCGCCAGCAGCCAAGCGGGGACTAGCGGGAGGGCTAACTCTGGGGCCAACGTCCTGACTTTC
TRBJ1-1 | TRBV25-1 | few | - | CASSDPYGRENTEAFF | TGTGCCAGCAGTGACCCGTACGGCAGGGAGAACACTGAAGCTTTCTTT
TRBJ1-1 | TRBV7-2 | many | - | CASSLAGTQNTEAFF | TGTGCCAGCAGCTTAGCGGGGACGCAGAACACTGAAGCTTTCTTT
TRBJ2-1 | TRBV23-1 | few | - | CASSQWGVPYNEQFF | TGCGCCAGCAGTCAATGGGGAGTCCCCTACAATGAGCAGTTCTTC
TRBJ2-3 | TRBV7-2 | few | - | CASSLAGWDTQYF | TGTGCCAGCAGCTTAGCGGGTTGGGATACGCAGTATTTT
TRBJ1-4 | TRBV5-4 | few | - | CASSFDQGRSEKLFF | TGTGCCAGCAGCTTCGACCAGGGGCGTAGTGAAAAACTGTTTTTT
TRBJ2-3 | TRBV19 | - | TRBD2 | CASSILAGGTNTQYF | TGTGCCAGTAGTATCCTAGCGGGAGGAACAAATACGCAGTATTTT
TRBJ2-1 | TRBV28 | - | - | CASSPPGDYNEQFF | TGTGCCAGCAGTCCGCCGGGGGACTACAATGAGCAGTTCTTC
TRBJ2-5 | TRBV12-3/TRBV12-4 | few | TRBD2 | CASALAGQETQYF | TGTGCCAGCGCGCTAGCGGGACAAGAGACCCAGTACTTC
TRBJ2-1 | TRBV7-7 | many | - | CASSPSGQKSNEQFF | TGTGCCAGCAGCCCCTCTGGGCAAAAGTCCAATGAGCAGTTCTTC
TRBJ1-2 | TRBV11-2 | few | - | CASSLGDGYTF | TGTGCCAGCAGCTTAGGGGATGGCTACACCTTC
TRBJ1-1 | TRBV10-3 | - | - | CAISRTALNTEAFF | TGTGCCATCAGCAGGACAGCCCTGAACACTGAAGCTTTCTTT
TRBJ1-5 | TRBV12-3/TRBV12-4 | few | - | CASSLGRGSNQPQHF | TGTGCCAGCAGTTTAGGACGGGGCAGCAATCAGCCCCAGCATTTT
TRBJ2-7 | TRBV6-5 | - | TRBD2 | CASSWGGTTAYEQYF | TGTGCCAGCAGTTGGGGGGGGACTACTGCATACGAGCAGTACTTC
TRBJ2-3 | TRBV7-9 | - | TRBD2 | CASSPDELAGMDTQYF | TGTGCCAGCAGCCCGGATGAACTAGCGGGAATGGATACGCAGTATTTT
TRBJ1-5 | TRBV5-3 | - | - | CARSAGHFQPQHF | TGTGCCAGAAGCGCAGGACATTTCCAGCCCCAGCATTTT
TRBJ1-2 | TRBV12-3/TRBV12-4 | - | TRBD1 | CASSLRKGQGPSNYGYTF | TGTGCCAGCAGTTTAAGAAAGGGACAGGGGCCCTCTAACTATGGCTACACCTTC
TRBJ2-3 | TRBV7-2 | many | - | CASSLLWVGTDTQYF | TGTGCCAGCAGCTTATTATGGGTCGGCACAGATACGCAGTATTTT
TRBJ1-2 | TRBV4-1 | - | - | CASSQLAAAANYGYTF | TGCGCCAGCAGCCAATTAGCGGCCGCAGCTAACTATGGCTACACCTTC
TRBJ1-1 | TRBV5-4 | few | - | CASSRWGGPRVEAFF | TGTGCCAGCAGCCGGTGGGGGGGGCCCAGGGTCGAAGCTTTCTTT
TRBJ1-1 | TRBV7-6 | many | - | CASSPRTENTEAFF | TGTGCCAGCAGCCCAAGGACAGAGAACACTGAAGCTTTCTTT
TRBJ2-3 | TRBV4-1 | - | - | CASSQDDTQYF | TGCGCCAGCAGCCAAGACGATACGCAGTATTTT
TRBJ2-3 | TRBV7-6 | many | TRBD2 | CASSSGPGLAGGPPDTQYF | TGTGCCAGCAGCTCCGGCCCAGGACTAGCGGGAGGGCCCCCAGATACGCAGTATTTT
TRBJ1-5 | TRBV7-2 | many | - | CASSFSSGAGQPQHF | TGTGCCAGCAGCTTCTCCTCCGGGGCAGGGCAGCCCCAGCATTTT
TRBJ1-1 | TRBV15 | once | - | CATSVDPNTEAFF | TGTGCCACCAGCGTAGATCCGAACACTGAAGCTTTCTTT
TRBJ1-3 | TRBV9 | - | - | CASSVGVGAPTYGNTIYF | TGTGCCAGCAGCGTAGGAGTGGGCGCGCCAACGTATGGAAACACCATATATTTT